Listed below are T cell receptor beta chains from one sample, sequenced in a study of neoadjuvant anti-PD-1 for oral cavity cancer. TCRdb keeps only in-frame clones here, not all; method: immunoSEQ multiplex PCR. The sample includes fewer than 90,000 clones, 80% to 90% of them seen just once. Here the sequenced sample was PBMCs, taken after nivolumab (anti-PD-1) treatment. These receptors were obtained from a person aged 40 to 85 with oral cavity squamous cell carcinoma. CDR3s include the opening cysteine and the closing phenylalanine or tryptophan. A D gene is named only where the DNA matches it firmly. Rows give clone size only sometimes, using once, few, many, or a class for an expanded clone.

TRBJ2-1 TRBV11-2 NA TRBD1 CASSSQGAANEQFF TGTGCCAGCAGCTCACAGGGGGCAGCGAATGAGCAGTTCTTC
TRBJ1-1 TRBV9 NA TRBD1 CASSAGQGLNTEAFF TGTGCCAGCAGCGCCGGACAGGGGTTGAACACTGAAGCTTTCTTT
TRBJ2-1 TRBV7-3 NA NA CASSLSGEQFF TGTGCCAGCAGCTTATCGGGGGAGCAGTTCTTC
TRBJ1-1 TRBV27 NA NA CASIPAGGFGTEAFF TGTGCCAGCATTCCTGCGGGGGGCTTTGGGACTGAAGCTTTCTTT
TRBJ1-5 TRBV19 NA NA CASSIAQGAGNQPQHF TGTGCCAGTAGTATTGCACAAGGGGCGGGCAATCAGCCCCAGCATTTT
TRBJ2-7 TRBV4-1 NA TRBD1 CASSPTDRGRSGGGGQQYF TGCGCCAGCAGCCCGACCGACAGGGGGCGAAGCGGGGGAGGAGGACAGCAGTACTTC
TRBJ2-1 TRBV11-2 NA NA CASSSWTNEQFF TGTGCCAGCAGCTCCTGGACCAATGAGCAGTTCTTC
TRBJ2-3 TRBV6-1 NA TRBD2 CASSERGEGGNTDTQYF TGTGCCAGCAGTGAACGGGGGGAGGGAGGGAACACAGATACGCAGTATTTT
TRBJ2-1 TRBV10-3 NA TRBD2 CAISVQGTSGSSGEQFF TGTGCCATCAGTGTCCAAGGGACTAGCGGGAGCTCCGGTGAGCAGTTCTTC
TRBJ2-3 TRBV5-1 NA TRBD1 CASSPPRDRAYTDTQYF TGCGCCAGCAGCCCGCCGAGGGACAGGGCTTACACAGATACGCAGTATTTT
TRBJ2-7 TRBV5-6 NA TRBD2 CASSLVSPLAGVLSYEQYF TGTGCCAGCAGCTTAGTTTCGCCCTTAGCGGGAGTTCTCTCCTACGAGCAGTACTTC
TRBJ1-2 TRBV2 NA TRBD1 CASSPGQANYGYTF TGTGCCAGCAGTCCTGGACAGGCGAACTATGGCTACACCTTC
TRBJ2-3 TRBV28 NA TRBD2 CASKRERDTDTQYF TGTGCCAGCAAGCGGGAGAGGGACACAGATACGCAGTATTTT
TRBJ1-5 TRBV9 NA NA CASSVGVDQPQHF TGTGCCAGCAGCGTAGGGGTAGATCAGCCCCAGCATTTT
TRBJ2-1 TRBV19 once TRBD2 CASSIAGSGSGSYNEQFF TGTGCCAGTAGTATAGCGGGGAGCGGGAGTGGGTCCTACAATGAGCAGTTCTTC
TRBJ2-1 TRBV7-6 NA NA CASSLLTQNYNEQFF TGTGCCAGCAGCCTCCTGACCCAGAACTACAATGAGCAGTTCTTC
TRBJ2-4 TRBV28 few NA CASSLAPKRQAKNIQYF TGTGCCAGCAGTTTGGCTCCGAAGCGGCAAGCCAAAAACATTCAGTACTTC
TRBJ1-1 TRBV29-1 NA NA CSANRQAPRNTEAFF TGCAGCGCCAATAGACAGGCCCCTCGGAACACTGAAGCTTTCTTT
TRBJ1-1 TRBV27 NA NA CASSFYPNTEAFF TGTGCCAGCAGTTTCTACCCGAACACTGAAGCTTTCTTT
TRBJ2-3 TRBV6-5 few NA CASRPHSASTDTQYF TGTGCCAGCAGACCCCACTCAGCTAGCACAGATACGCAGTATTTT
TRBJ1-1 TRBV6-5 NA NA CASSYSSGLDTEAFF TGTGCCAGCAGTTACTCTTCGGGGTTGGACACTGAAGCTTTCTTT
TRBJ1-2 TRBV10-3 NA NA CAIPGADYGYTF TGTGCCATCCCCGGGGCAGACTATGGCTACACCTTC
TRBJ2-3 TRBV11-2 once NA CASSRYTDTQYF TGTGCCAGCAGCCGGTACACAGATACGCAGTATTTT
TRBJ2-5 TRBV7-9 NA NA CASSPRLGMETQYF TGTGCCAGCAGCCCAAGACTAGGGATGGAGACCCAGTACTTC
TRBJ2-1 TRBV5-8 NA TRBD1 CANPRQGLFNEQFF TGTGCCAACCCTCGACAGGGTCTCTTCAATGAGCAGTTCTTC
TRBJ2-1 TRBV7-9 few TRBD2 CASSPGTSFNEQFF TGTGCCAGCAGCCCGGGGACTAGTTTCAATGAGCAGTTCTTC
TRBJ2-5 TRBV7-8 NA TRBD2 CASSLGTSGIQETQYF TGTGCCAGCAGCTTGGGGACTAGCGGGATCCAAGAGACCCAGTACTTC
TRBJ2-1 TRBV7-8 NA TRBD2 CASSFSGTSSNEQFF TGTGCCAGCAGCTTCTCAGGGACTAGCAGCAATGAGCAGTTCTTC
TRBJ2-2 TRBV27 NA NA CASSLARNTGELFF TGTGCCAGCAGTCTCGCACGGAACACCGGGGAGCTGTTTTTT
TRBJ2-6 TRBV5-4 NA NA CASSPGGPGANVLTF TGTGCCAGCAGCCCCGGGGGCCCCGGGGCCAACGTCCTGACTTTC
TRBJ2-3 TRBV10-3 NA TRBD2 CAIRGTGLATDTQYF TGTGCCATCAGGGGCACTGGACTAGCAACAGATACGCAGTATTTT
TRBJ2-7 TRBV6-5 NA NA CASSADSAHSYEQYF TGTGCCAGCAGTGCCGATAGCGCCCACTCCTACGAGCAGTACTTC
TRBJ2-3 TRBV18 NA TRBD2 CASSPTYLAGGGTDTQYF TGTGCCAGCTCACCAACTTATCTAGCGGGAGGCGGCACAGATACGCAGTATTTT
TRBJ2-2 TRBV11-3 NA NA CASSRGTGELFF TGTGCCAGCAGCCGCGGCACCGGGGAGCTGTTTTTT
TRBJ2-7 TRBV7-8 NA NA CASSRNPYEQYF TGTGCCAGCAGCCGTAACCCCTACGAGCAGTACTTC
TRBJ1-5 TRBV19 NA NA CASGMVPQHF TGTGCCAGTGGGATGGTGCCCCAGCATTTT
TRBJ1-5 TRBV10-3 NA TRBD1 CAIGSGTGNEYGNQPQHF TGTGCCATCGGATCAGGGACAGGCAACGAATATGGCAATCAGCCCCAGCATTTT
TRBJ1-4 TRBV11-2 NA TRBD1 CASSITGQLNEKLFF TGTGCCAGCAGCATTACGGGACAGCTTAATGAAAAACTGTTTTTT
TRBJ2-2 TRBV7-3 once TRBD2 CASSLTPAGGTGELFF TGTGCCAGCAGCTTAACTCCAGCGGGAGGTACCGGGGAGCTGTTTTTT
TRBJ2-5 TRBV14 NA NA CASSNLRGGEETQYF TGTGCCAGCAGCAACCTACGAGGGGGGGAAGAGACCCAGTACTTC
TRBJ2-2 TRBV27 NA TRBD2 CASSETSGFTGELFF TGTGCCAGCAGTGAGACTAGCGGGTTTACCGGGGAGCTGTTTTTT
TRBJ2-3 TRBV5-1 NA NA CASSLGSGVTDTQYF TGCGCCAGCAGCTTGGGGTCGGGGGTCACAGATACGCAGTATTTT
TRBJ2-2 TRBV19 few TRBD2 CASSPREVNTGELFF TGTGCCAGTAGTCCGCGGGAGGTGAACACCGGGGAGCTGTTTTTT
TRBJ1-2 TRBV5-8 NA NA CASSLRDPGYGYTF TGTGCCAGCAGCCTTCGGGACCCTGGCTATGGCTACACCTTC
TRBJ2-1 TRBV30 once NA CAWSLPGLYEQFF TGTGCCTGGAGTTTACCGGGACTTTATGAGCAGTTCTTC
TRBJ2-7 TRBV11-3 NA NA CASSLGQGNEQYF TGTGCCAGCAGCTTAGGACAAGGCAACGAGCAGTACTTC
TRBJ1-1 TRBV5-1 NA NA CASSRTGEGRNTEAFF TGCGCCAGCAGCCGTACAGGTGAGGGTAGAAACACTGAAGCTTTCTTT
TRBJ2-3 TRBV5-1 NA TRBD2 CASSIKTSGSVDTQYF TGCGCCAGCAGCATAAAAACTAGCGGGAGTGTAGATACGCAGTATTTT
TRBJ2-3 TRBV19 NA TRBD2 CASSIEGGRESDTQYF TGTGCCAGTAGTATAGAGGGCGGGAGGGAGTCGGATACGCAGTATTTT
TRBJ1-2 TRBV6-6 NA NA CASSPWSPPANYGYTF TGTGCCAGCAGTCCCTGGTCTCCACCAGCTAACTATGGCTACACCTTC
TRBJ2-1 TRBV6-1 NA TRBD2 CASSEVYSGSGYEQFF TGTGCCAGCAGTGAAGTTTATAGCGGGAGTGGGTATGAGCAGTTCTTC
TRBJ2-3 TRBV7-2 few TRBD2 CASSTLAGTLTDTQYF TGTGCCAGCAGCACTCTAGCGGGAACTCTCACAGATACGCAGTATTTT
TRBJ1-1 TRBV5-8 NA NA CASSLVGVRGTEAFF TGTGCCAGCAGCTTGGTCGGGGTACGGGGCACTGAAGCTTTCTTT
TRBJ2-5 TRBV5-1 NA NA CASSPSPGHVTEETQYF TGCGCCAGCAGCCCAAGTCCGGGCCACGTTACGGAGGAGACCCAGTACTTC